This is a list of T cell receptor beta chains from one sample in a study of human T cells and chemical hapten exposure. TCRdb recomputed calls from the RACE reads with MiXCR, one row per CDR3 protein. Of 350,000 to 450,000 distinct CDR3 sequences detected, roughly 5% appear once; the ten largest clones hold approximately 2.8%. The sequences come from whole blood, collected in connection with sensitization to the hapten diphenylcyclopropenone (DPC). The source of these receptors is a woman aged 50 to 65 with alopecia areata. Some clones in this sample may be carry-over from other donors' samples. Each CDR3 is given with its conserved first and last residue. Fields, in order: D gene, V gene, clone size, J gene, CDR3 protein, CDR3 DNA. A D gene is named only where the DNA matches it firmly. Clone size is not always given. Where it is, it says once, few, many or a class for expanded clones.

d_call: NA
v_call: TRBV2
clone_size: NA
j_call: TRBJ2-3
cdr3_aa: CAGPPAGPTDTQYF
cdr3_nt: TGTGCCGGCCCCCCAGCAGGCCCCACAGATACGCAGTATTTT

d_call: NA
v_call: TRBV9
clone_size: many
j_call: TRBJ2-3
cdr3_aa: CASSVDSGRSTDTQYF
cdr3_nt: TGTGCCAGCAGCGTAGATAGCGGCAGGAGCACAGATACGCAGTATTTT

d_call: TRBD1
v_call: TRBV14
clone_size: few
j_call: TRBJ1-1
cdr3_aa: CASSLRTGRDTEAFF
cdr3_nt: TGTGCCAGCAGCCTCAGGACAGGGAGGGACACTGAAGCTTTCTTT

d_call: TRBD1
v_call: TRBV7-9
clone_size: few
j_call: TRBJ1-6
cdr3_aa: CASSSHGTDYNSPLHF
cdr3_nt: TGTGCCAGCAGCTCACACGGGACAGACTATAATTCACCCCTCCACTTT

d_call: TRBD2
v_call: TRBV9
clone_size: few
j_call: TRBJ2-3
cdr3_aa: CASSDPSGGADTQYF
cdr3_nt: TGTGCCAGCAGCGATCCTAGCGGGGGTGCAGATACGCAGTATTTT

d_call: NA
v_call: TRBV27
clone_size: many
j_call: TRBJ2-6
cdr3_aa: CASSLPGPGANVLTF
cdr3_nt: TGTGCCAGCAGTTTACCAGGCCCCGGGGCCAACGTCCTGACTTTC

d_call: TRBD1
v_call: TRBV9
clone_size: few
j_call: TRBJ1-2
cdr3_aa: CASTYEGQSHGLGGYTF
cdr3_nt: TGTGCCAGCACATATGAGGGACAGTCCCATGGCCTTGGAGGCTACACCTTC

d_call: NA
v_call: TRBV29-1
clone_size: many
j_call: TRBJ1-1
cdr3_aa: CSAVNTEAFF
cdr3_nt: TGCAGTGCAGTAAACACTGAAGCTTTCTTT

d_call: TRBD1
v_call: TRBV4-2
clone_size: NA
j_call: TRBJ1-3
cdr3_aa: CASSQEGQGLFLSGNTIYF
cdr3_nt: TGTGCCAGCAGCCAGGAGGGACAGGGACTATTTCTCTCTGGAAACACCATATATTTT

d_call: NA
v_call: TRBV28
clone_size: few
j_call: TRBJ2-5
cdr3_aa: CASRSPGLQAGTQYF
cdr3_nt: TGTGCCAGCAGGTCGCCGGGACTTCAGGCAGGGACCCAGTACTTC

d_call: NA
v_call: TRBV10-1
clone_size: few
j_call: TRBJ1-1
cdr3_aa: CASSDPANTEAFF
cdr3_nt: TGCGCCAGCAGTGACCCAGCGAACACTGAAGCTTTCTTT

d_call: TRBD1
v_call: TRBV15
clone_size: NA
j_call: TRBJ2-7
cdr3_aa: CATSPEGQGVYEQYF
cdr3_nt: TGTGCCACCAGCCCCGAAGGGCAGGGGGTCTACGAGCAGTACTTC

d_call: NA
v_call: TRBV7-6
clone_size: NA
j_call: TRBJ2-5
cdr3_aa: CASSLGDFRETQYF
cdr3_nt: TGTGCCAGCAGCTTAGGGGACTTCCGGGAGACCCAGTACTTC

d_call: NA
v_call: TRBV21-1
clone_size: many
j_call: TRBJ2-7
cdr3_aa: CASSKEWTRGPYEQYF
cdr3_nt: TGTGCCAGCAGCAAAGAATGGACCCGGGGACCCTACGAGCAGTACTTC

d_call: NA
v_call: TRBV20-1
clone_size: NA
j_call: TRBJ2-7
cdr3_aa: CSAQGSGYEQYF
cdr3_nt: TGCAGTGCTCAGGGGTCGGGGTACGAGCAGTACTTC

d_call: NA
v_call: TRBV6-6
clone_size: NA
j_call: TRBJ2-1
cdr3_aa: CASSYSMLGNEQFF
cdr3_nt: TGTGCCAGCAGTTACTCGATGCTGGGGAATGAGCAGTTCTTC

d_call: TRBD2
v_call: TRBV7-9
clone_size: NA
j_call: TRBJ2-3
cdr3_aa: CASSQGLAGGVDTQYF
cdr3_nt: TGTGCCAGCAGCCAAGGACTAGCGGGAGGAGTTGATACGCAGTATTTT

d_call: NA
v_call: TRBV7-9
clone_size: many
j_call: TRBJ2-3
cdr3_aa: CASSSTGVTDTQYF
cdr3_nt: TGTGCCAGCAGCTCGACGGGAGTCACAGATACGCAGTATTTT

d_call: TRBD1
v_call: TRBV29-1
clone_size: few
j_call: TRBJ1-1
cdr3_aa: CSVAGGPFTEAFF
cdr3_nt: TGCAGCGTTGCAGGGGGCCCCTTTACTGAAGCTTTCTTT

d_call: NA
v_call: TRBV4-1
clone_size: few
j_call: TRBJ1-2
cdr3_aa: CASSPVGGWDGYTF
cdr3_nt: TGCGCCAGCAGCCCCGTTGGGGGTTGGGATGGCTACACCTTC

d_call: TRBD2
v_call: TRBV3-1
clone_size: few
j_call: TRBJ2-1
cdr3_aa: CASSQEWGTSGRSSYNEQFF
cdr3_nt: TGTGCCAGCAGCCAAGAGTGGGGGACTAGCGGTCGGAGCTCCTACAATGAGCAGTTCTTC

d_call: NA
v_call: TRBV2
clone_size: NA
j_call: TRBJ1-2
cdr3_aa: CASSEAPNYGYTF
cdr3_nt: TGTGCCAGCAGTGAAGCGCCAAACTATGGCTACACCTTC

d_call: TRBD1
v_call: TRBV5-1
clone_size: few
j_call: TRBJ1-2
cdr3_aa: CASRFDGTVYGYTF
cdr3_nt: TGCGCCAGCAGGTTTGACGGGACAGTCTATGGCTACACCTTC

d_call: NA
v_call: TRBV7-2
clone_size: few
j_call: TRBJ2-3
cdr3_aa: CASSLTGLFTDTQYF
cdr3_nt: TGTGCCAGCAGCTTAACGGGACTCTTCACAGATACGCAGTATTTT

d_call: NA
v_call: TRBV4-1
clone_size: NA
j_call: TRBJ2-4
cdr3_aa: CASSEMGDIQYF
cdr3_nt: TGCGCCAGCAGCGAGATGGGAGACATTCAGTACTTC

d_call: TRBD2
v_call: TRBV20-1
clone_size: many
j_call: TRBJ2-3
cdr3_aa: CSALTSGGFSDTQYF
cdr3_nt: TGCAGTGCTTTGACTAGCGGGGGTTTTTCGGATACGCAGTATTTT

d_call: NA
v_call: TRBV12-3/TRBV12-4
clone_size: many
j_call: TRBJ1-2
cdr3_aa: CASSLRQYGYTF
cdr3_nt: TGTGCCAGCAGCCTGCGACAGTATGGCTACACCTTC

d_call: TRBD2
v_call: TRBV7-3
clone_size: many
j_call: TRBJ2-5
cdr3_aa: CASSSSGGEETQYF
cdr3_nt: TGTGCCAGCAGCTCGTCCGGGGGGGAAGAGACCCAGTACTTC

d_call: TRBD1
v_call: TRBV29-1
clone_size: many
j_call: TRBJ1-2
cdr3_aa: CSGTDRVYGYTF
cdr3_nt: TGCAGCGGTACCGACAGGGTCTATGGCTACACCTTC

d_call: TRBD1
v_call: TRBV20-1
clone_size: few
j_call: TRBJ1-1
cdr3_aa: CSARLGTGGSEAFF
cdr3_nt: TGCAGTGCAAGGTTAGGGACAGGGGGCTCTGAAGCTTTCTTT

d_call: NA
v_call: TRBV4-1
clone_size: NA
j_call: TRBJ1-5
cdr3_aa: CASSQWDSQPQHF
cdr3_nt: TGCGCCAGCAGCCAGTGGGACTCACAGCCCCAGCATTTT

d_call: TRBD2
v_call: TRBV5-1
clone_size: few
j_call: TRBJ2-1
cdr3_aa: CASSLARGGDEQFF
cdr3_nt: TGCGCCAGCAGCTTGGCCCGGGGGGGCGATGAGCAGTTCTTC

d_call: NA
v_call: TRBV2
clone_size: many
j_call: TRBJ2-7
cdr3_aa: CASSVGQPGSYEQYF
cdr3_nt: TGTGCCAGCAGTGTTGGACAGCCCGGCTCCTACGAGCAGTACTTC

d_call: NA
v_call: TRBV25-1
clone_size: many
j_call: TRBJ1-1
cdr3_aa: CASGVPGGGNTEAFF
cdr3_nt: TGTGCCAGCGGGGTCCCGGGAGGGGGGAACACTGAAGCTTTCTTT

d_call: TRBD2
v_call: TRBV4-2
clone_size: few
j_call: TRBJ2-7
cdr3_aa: CASSQRASGDYEQYF
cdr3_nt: TGTGCCAGCAGCCAAAGGGCTAGCGGGGACTACGAGCAGTACTTC

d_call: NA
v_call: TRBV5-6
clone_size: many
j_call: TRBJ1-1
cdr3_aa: CASSLVEVTEAFF
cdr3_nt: TGTGCCAGCAGCTTGGTAGAAGTCACTGAAGCTTTCTTT

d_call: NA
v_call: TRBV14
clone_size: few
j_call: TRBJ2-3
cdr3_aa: CASSHHQTDTQYF
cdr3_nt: TGTGCCAGCAGCCACCACCAGACAGATACGCAGTATTTT